Following are 26 T cell receptor beta chains from one sample sequenced in a study of shared clonotypes between healthy human individuals. Assay: immunoSEQ multiplex PCR; the TCRdb copy retains only in-frame clones and omits some. The data hold 850,000 to 1,200,000 clones, with 70% to 80% observed a single time. Sequenced material: memory CD4+ T cells sorted from blood. Noted subset: CD45RA-negative fraction. These receptors all stem from a man aged 18-30 years in good health.

The CDR3 region has the DNA TGTGCCAGTAATGAGAGTCGAGGGACTTCACCCCTCCACTTT. Translation gives CASNESRGTSPLHF. The genes are TRBV19 and TRBJ1-6; D is possibly TRBD1 (5 bases). Germline V gene sequence: CDR1 LNHDA, CDR2 SQIVND (reference sequence). Trimming left V 7 bases short and J 9 bases short, with 16 bases between. CDR3 length: 14 residues.

This clone was seen a handful of times. The chain couples TRBV19 to TRBJ1-5; D is unclear. With 6 bases removed from V and 3 bases from J, the gap between germline ends came to 15 bases. Germline assignment: CDR1 LNHDA and CDR2 SQIVND (reference sequence). CDR3 size: 15 residues. CDR3 DNA: TGTGCCAGTAGCATATTGGACGGGAACAATCAGCCCCAGCATTTT. It is translated as CASSILDGNNQPQHF.

The genes are TRBV30 and TRBJ1-1; maybe TRBD1 (6 bases). This CDR3 contains 13 residues. Germline lookup yields CDR1 GTSNPN and CDR2 SVGIG (reference sequence). V was pared by 2 bases and J by 0 bases, with 7 bases between. CDR3 residues: CAWSRTVNTEAFF. In nucleotides, the CDR3 is TGTGCCTGGAGTAGGACAGTGAACACTGAAGCTTTCTTT.

This clone was seen a few times. The V gene is TRBV5-1, the J gene TRBJ2-6; maybe TRBD1 (6 bases). Germline lookup yields CDR1 SGHRS and CDR2 YFSETQ. This CDR3 is built from 15 residues. Between the trimmed V and J ends, which lost 3 bases and 4 bases, there was a span of 11 bases. This CDR3 is CASSSQGSGANVLTF. CDR3 nucleotides: TGCGCCAGCAGCTCACAGGGATCCGGGGCCAACGTCCTGACTTTC.

The sample holds one count of this clone. The rearrangement joins TRBV9 to TRBJ1-3; no definite D call. The CDR3 is made up of 14 amino acids. Germline assignment: CDR1 SGDLS and CDR2 YYNGEE. Trimming stripped 4 bases from V and 7 bases from J, with 15 bases between. The CDR3 nucleotides are TGTGCCAGCAGCTCCGCGGAACTTGGGAACACCATATATTTT. Translating it yields CASSSAELGNTIYF.

The count of this clone is one. This may come from a read error, since a much larger clone is one base off. Other DNA sequences from this sample encode an identical CDR3 as well. The rearrangement joins TRBV30 to TRBJ2-5; D is uncertain. The CDR3 length is 11 residues. Germline assignment: CDR1 GTSNPN and CDR2 SVGIG (reference sequence). Trimming took 0 bases from V and 5 from J, leaving 4 bases between them. The CDR3 bases are TGTGCCTGGAGTGTGGGGGAGACCCAGTACTTC. Protein: CAWSVGETQYF.

Regarding this clone: The same CDR3 is also encoded by other DNA sequences in this sample. The chain uses TRBV11-2 and TRBJ2-7; D assignment may be TRBD1 or TRBD2 (5 bases each). Germline V lookup: CDR1 SGHAT, CDR2 FQNNGV. This CDR3 is 11 amino acids long. V was pared by 3 bases and J by 6 bases, with 6 bases between. This chain's CDR3 is CASSFGAEQYF. The CDR3 bases are TGTGCCAGCAGCTTCGGGGCCGAGCAGTACTTC.

The genes are TRBV9 and TRBJ1-2; 7 positions agree with TRBD1. Germline V gives CDR1 SGDLS, CDR2 YYNGEE. The CDR3 has 13 amino acids. V lost 2 bases, J lost 5 bases, and 3 bases stayed unmatched. The CDR3 spells CASSVQGGYGYTF. DNA of the CDR3: TGTGCCAGCAGCGTTCAGGGGGGATATGGCTACACCTTC.

The genes are TRBV5-1 and TRBJ1-4, with 7 nucleotides matching TRBD1. The CDR3 is made up of 14 amino acids. The J segment lost 4 bases and the V segment lost 4 bases, leaving 4 bases of the junction unmatched. From germline, CDR1 is SGHRS and CDR2 YFSETQ. This CDR3 is CASSPGTVNEKLFF. The CDR3 DNA reads as TGCGCCAGCAGCCCGGGGACAGTTAATGAAAAACTGTTTTTT.

This sequence joins TRBV7-6 and TRBJ1-5, with TRBD1 matching over 10 bases. Trimming at V came to 5 bases and at J to 3 bases, leaving 13 bases not matched to a gene. Per germline, CDR1 SGHVS and CDR2 FNYEAQ. This CDR3 is built from 18 residues. In nucleotides, the CDR3 is TGTGCCAGCAGCCCGGGGGCTACGGGACAGGGGACCAATCAGCCCCAGCATTTT. This encodes CASSPGATGQGTNQPQHF.

V usage is TRBV7-6 and J usage is TRBJ2-3; TRBD2 matches at 9 bases. Trimming took 1 base from V and 4 from J; bases not matched to a gene: 6. This CDR3 spans 16 amino acids. Germline-derived CDR1 and CDR2 are SGHVS and FNYEAQ. The DNA of the CDR3 is TGTGCCAGCAGCTTAGGCGCTAGCGGGAAGGCAGATACGCAGTATTTT. Residues: CASSLGASGKADTQYF.

The chain joins TRBV6-1 to TRBJ1-2, with unresolved D. The germline CDR1 and CDR2 sequences are MNHNS and SASEGT. V lost 7 bases to trimming and J lost 14 bases, with 23 bases between them. The CDR3 is 13 residues long. The CDR3 loop reads CASNGRNLWLWTF. CDR3 nucleotide sequence: TGTGCCAGCAACGGGCGGAATCTATGGCTTTGGACCTTC.

The V and J genes are TRBV11-2 and TRBJ1-1; the D gene is possibly TRBD1 (6 bases). CDR3 length equals 13 residues. Germline values: CDR1 SGHAT, CDR2 FQNNGV. V lost 2 bases and J lost 9, with 13 bases in between. In nucleotides, the CDR3 is TGTGCCAGCAGCTTACAAGGACAGCTCAAAGCTTTCTTT. This gives the protein CASSLQGQLKAFF.

This sequence joins TRBV6-6 and TRBJ2-3; perhaps TRBD2 as D (5 bases). The CDR3 runs to 13 residues. Trimming cost V 7 bases and J 0 bases, with 8 bases left between them. Germline V gene lookup returns CDR1 MNHNY and CDR2 SVGAGI (reference sequence). The CDR3 reads CASTGYSTDTQYF. CDR3 nucleotides: TGTGCCAGCACGGGGTATAGCACAGATACGCAGTATTTT.

In its sample, this clone was seen once. This chain links TRBV5-4 with TRBJ2-5; D gene unclear. The germline V gene has CDR1 SGHNT and CDR2 YYREEE (reference sequence). CDR3 size: 13 residues. V shed 1 base and J shed 0 bases, with 4 bases lying between them. This CDR3 reads CASSLIHQETQYF. The CDR3 coding sequence is TGTGCCAGCAGCTTGATTCACCAAGAGACCCAGTACTTC.

This rearrangement joins TRBV2 to TRBJ2-7; D could derive from TRBD1 or TRBD2 (5 bases each). Germline V CDR1 and CDR2: SNHLY, FYNNEI. The CDR3 contains 9 residues. V lost 8 bases and J lost 6, with 5 bases in between. CDR3 sequence reads: CASGGEQYF. The CDR3 region has the DNA TGTGCCAGCGGGGGCGAGCAGTACTTC.

This clone showed up many times. The V gene is TRBV28, the J gene TRBJ2-7; 9 bases line up with TRBD2. V dropped 6 bases and J dropped 4; count of bases not matched to a gene: 13. This CDR3 is 16 amino acids long. The V gene's germline CDR1 is MDHEN and CDR2 SYDVKM. CDR3 DNA sequence: TGTGCCAGCAGCCTTCCAGCGGGAGGTGTGGGTTACGAGCAGTACTTC. It is translated as CASSLPAGGVGYEQYF.

The chain carries TRBV27 and TRBJ1-1; the D is unclear. Germline CDR1 MNHEY, CDR2 SMNVEV (reference sequence). This CDR3 region has 18 residues. Trimming shortened V by 0 bases and J by 1 base, and 18 bases separated the two germline ends. The CDR3 sequence is CASSLSISVLQPNTEAFF. The CDR3 DNA is TGTGCCAGCAGTTTATCCATATCCGTCTTACAGCCGAACACTGAAGCTTTCTTT.

This chain links TRBV7-2 with TRBJ2-7; no firm D call. The CDR3 is made up of 12 amino acids. CDR1 is SGHTA, CDR2 FQGNSA, per germline. The V and J ends lost 3 bases and 6 bases respectively, with 9 bases between them. This CDR3 is CASSLVVTEQYF. As DNA, the CDR3 is TGTGCCAGCAGCTTGGTAGTAACCGAGCAGTACTTC.

The chain carries TRBV6-6 and TRBJ1-5, with D tentatively TRBD1 (6 bases). Germline V gene sequence: CDR1 MNHNY, CDR2 SVGAGI (reference sequence). V was shortened by 7 bases and J by 9 bases, with 16 bases between the two germline ends. CDR3 size: 13 residues. CDR3 coding DNA: TGTGCCAGCAATAACGACAGGACCGCGCCCCAGCATTTT. It specifies CASNNDRTAPQHF.

The V call is TRBV10-3, the J call TRBJ1-6, with D uncertain. CDR1 is ENHRY and CDR2 is SYGVKD in the germline V gene. The CDR3 contains 13 residues. V dropped 4 bases and J dropped 7 bases, with 8 bases sitting between them. As DNA, the CDR3 is TGTGCCATCAGTGTATCTGTCAATTCACCCCTCCACTTT. Its protein product is CAISVSVNSPLHF.

The V gene is TRBV5-5, the J gene TRBJ1-1, with D possibly TRBD1 on 5 matching bases. Germline V gives CDR1 SGHKS, CDR2 YYEKEE (reference sequence). The CDR3 is made up of 14 amino acids. V lost 4 bases, J lost 0 bases, and 10 bases lay in between. CDR3 sequence: CASSHGTLNTEAFF. CDR3 DNA sequence: TGTGCCAGCAGCCACGGGACTCTGAACACTGAAGCTTTCTTT.

This clone was counted a few times. V usage is TRBV19 and J usage is TRBJ1-5, with D perhaps TRBD1 (6 bases). V lost 7 bases and J 6 bases, leaving 13 bases between the germline ends. Germline V gives CDR1 LNHDA, CDR2 SQIVND (reference sequence). This CDR3 is built from 13 residues. CDR3 in amino acids: CASKSRGSQPQHF. The CDR3 bases are TGTGCCAGTAAGAGCAGGGGTTCTCAGCCCCAGCATTTT.

This chain joins TRBV5-1 and TRBJ2-5, with D hard to call. Trimming removed 4 bases at V and 5 bases at J, with 15 bases between. In germline, CDR1 is SGHRS, CDR2 YFSETQ. There are 14 residues in the CDR3. CDR3 loop: CASSPGQEGETQYF. The CDR3 nucleotides read TGCGCCAGCAGCCCCGGGCAAGAAGGGGAGACCCAGTACTTC.

This clone was recorded once. The chain carries TRBV27 and TRBJ2-7; D ambiguous. The CDR3 length is 14 residues. The V gene's germline CDR1 is MNHEY and CDR2 SMNVEV (reference sequence). V was shortened by 0 bases and J by 4 bases, with 10 bases between the two germline ends. This CDR3 is CASSLSPLIYEQYF. The DNA for the CDR3 is TGTGCCAGCAGTTTATCCCCCCTCATTTACGAGCAGTACTTC.

Only a few counts were recorded for this clone. This rearrangement joins TRBV30 to TRBJ2-1, with 7 bases that match TRBD2. The germline CDR1 and CDR2 sequences are GTSNPN and SVGIG (reference sequence). CDR3 length: 14 amino acids. The ends lost 1 base at V and 9 bases at J; junction bases unmatched: 9. The CDR3 coding sequence is TGTGCCTGGAGTGCCCCCGGACTAGACGGTGAGCAGTTCTTC. Protein sequence: CAWSAPGLDGEQFF.